The clone carrying this TCR beta chain showed up just once. These data originate in a study of sequential checkpoint blockade in melanoma. The CDR3 is 14 amino acids. From germline, CDR1 is MDHEN and CDR2 SYDVKM. V lost 3 bases, J lost 3 bases, and 5 bases stayed unmatched. Generated by immunoSEQ multiplex PCR, the TCRdb table keeps only in-frame clones and is missing some. The sample lists fewer than 35,000 clones, around nine tenths occurring once. As for treatment: randomized to nivolumab then ipilimumab (arm A) or the reverse (arm B). DNA-damaging chemotherapy had not been given to any patient beforehand.

The sample here was CD8+ T cells sorted from blood (inferred from file names), taken from a patient given nivolumab and ipilimumab in sequence. This rearrangement joins TRBV28 to TRBJ2-7, with 7 bases identical to TRBD2. The receptor's source is a human donor with melanoma. DNA of the CDR3: TGTGCCAGCAGTTTTGAGGCGGGAGTCTACGAGCAGTACTTC. Translated, it gives CASSFEAGVYEQYF.